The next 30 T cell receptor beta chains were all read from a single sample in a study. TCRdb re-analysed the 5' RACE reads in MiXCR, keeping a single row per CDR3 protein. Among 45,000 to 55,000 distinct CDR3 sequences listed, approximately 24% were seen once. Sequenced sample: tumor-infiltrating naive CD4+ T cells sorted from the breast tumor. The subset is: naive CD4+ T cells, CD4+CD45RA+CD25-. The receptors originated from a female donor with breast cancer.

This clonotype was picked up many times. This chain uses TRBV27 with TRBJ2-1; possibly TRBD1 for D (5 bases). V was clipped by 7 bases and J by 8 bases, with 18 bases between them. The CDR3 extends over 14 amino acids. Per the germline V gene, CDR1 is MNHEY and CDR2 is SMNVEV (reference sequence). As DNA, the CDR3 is TGTGCCAGCAATAGGCAGGGCTTTCAGGATGAGCAGTTCTTC. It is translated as CASNRQGFQDEQFF.

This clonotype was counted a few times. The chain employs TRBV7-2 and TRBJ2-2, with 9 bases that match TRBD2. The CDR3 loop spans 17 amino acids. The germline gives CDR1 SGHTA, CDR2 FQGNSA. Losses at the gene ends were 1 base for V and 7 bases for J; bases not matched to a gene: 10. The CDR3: CASSLVSGGRVVGELFF. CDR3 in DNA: TGTGCCAGCAGCTTAGTCAGCGGGGGGCGTGTGGTCGGGGAGCTGTTTTTT.

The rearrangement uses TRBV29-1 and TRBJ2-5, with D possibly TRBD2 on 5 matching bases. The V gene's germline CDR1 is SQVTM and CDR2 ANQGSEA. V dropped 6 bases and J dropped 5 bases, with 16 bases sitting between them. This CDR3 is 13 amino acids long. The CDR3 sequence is CSVATGSGETQYF. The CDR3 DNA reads TGCAGCGTGGCTACGGGATCGGGGGAGACCCAGTACTTC.

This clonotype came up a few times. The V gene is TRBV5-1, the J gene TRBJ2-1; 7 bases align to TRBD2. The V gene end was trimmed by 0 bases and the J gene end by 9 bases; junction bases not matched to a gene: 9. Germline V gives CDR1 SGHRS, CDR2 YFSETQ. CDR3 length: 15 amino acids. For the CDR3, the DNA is TGCGCCAGCAGCTTGGGGGCGGGAGTTTTTAGTGAGCAGTTCTTC. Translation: CASSLGAGVFSEQFF.

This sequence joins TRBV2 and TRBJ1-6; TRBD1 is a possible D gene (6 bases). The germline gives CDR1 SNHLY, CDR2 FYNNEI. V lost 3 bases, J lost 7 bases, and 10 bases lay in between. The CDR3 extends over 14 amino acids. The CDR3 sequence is CASSEGAENSPLHF. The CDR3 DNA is TGTGCCAGCAGTGAGGGGGCGGAGAATTCACCCCTCCACTTT. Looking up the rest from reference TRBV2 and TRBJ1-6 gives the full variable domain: EPEVTQTPSHQVTQMGQEVILRCVPISNHLYFYWYRQILGQKVEFLVSFYNNEISEKSEIFDDQFSVERPDGSNFTLKIRSTKLEDSAMYFCASSEGAENSPLHFGNGTRLTVT.

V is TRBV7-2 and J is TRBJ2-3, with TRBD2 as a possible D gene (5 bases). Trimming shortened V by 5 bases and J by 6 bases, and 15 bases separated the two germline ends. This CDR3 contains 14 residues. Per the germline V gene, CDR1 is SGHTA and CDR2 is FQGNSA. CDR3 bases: TGTGCCAGCAGCCGCCGGGAAAAGCGGGATACGCAGTATTTT. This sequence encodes CASSRREKRDTQYF.

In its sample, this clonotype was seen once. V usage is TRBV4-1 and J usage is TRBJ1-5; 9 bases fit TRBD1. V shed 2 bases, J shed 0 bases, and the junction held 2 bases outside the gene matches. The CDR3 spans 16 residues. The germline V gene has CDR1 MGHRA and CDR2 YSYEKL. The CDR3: CASSQRQGGSNQPQHF. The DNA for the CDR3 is TGCGCCAGCAGCCAACGACAGGGGGGTAGCAATCAGCCCCAGCATTTT.

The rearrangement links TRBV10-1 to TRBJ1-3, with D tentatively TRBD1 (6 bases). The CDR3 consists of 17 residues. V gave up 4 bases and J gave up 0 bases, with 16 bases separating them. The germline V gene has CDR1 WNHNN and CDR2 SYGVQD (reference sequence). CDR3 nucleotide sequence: TGCGCCAGCAGTGCCTTTTCCGGGACATTCTCTGGAAACACCATATATTTT. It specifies CASSAFSGTFSGNTIYF.

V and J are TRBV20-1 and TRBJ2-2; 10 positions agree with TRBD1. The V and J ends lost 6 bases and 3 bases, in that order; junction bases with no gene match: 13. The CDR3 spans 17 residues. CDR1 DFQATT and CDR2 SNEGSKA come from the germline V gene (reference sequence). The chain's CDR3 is CSAPKTPGQGYTGELFF. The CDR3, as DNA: TGCAGTGCCCCAAAAACCCCGGGACAGGGGTACACCGGGGAGCTGTTTTTT.

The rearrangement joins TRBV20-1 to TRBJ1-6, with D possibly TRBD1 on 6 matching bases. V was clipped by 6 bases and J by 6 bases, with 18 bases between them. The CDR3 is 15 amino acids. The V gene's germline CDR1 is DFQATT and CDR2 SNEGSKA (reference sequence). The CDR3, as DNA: TGCAGTGCAAACCCCGGCGGCAGGGGTAATTCACCCCTCCACTTT. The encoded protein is CSANPGGRGNSPLHF.

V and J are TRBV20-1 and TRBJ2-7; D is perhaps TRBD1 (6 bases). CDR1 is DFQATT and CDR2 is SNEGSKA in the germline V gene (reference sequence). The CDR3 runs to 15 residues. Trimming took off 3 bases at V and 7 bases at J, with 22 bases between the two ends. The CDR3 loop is CSASPTGRQTGEQYF. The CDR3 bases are TGCAGTGCTAGCCCCACAGGGAGACAAACCGGGGAGCAGTACTTC.

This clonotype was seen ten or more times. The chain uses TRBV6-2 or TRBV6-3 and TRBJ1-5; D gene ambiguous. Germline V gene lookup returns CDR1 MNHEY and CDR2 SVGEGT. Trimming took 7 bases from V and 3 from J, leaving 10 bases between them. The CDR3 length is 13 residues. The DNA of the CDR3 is TGTGCCAGCACCGGGCTATTCAATCAGCCCCAGCATTTT. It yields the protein CASTGLFNQPQHF.

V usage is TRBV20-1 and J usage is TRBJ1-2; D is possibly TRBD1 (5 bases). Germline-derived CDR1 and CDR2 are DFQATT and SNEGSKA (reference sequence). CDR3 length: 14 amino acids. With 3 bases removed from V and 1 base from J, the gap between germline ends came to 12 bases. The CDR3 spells CSARGGESNYGYTF. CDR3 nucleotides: TGCAGTGCTAGGGGGGGAGAGAGTAACTATGGCTACACCTTC.

CDR3 loop: CASSSLLEQYF. The CDR3 DNA follows: TGTGCCAGCAGCTCCCTCCTCGAGCAGTACTTC. The chain recombines TRBV5-5 with TRBJ2-7; D ambiguous. This CDR3 contains 11 residues. CDR1 is SGHKS, CDR2 YYEKEE, per germline (reference sequence). V was pared by 3 bases and J by 6 bases, with 7 bases between.

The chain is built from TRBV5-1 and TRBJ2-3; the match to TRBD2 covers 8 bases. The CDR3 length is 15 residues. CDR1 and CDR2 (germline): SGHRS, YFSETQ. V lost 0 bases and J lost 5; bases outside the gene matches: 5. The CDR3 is CASSLASGGQDTQYF. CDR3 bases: TGCGCCAGCAGCTTGGCAAGCGGGGGACAAGATACGCAGTATTTT.

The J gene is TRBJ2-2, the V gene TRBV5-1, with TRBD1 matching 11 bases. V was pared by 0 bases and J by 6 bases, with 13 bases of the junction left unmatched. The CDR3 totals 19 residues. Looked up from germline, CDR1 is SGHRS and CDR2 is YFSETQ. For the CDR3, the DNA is TGCGCCAGCAGCTTGGCCATATACATCGGACAGGGGGCGGCCGGGGAGCTGTTTTTT. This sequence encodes CASSLAIYIGQGAAGELFF.

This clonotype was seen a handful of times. This CDR3 reads CASSRPQGVGYGYTF. The CDR3 nucleotides read TGCGCCAGCAGCCGCCCCCAGGGGGTTGGCTATGGCTACACCTTC. This chain links TRBV4-1 with TRBJ1-2, with 7 bases aligning to TRBD1. Germline V gene sequence: CDR1 MGHRA, CDR2 YSYEKL. The CDR3 has 15 residues. Trimming took 4 bases from V and 4 from J; bases not matched to a gene: 9.

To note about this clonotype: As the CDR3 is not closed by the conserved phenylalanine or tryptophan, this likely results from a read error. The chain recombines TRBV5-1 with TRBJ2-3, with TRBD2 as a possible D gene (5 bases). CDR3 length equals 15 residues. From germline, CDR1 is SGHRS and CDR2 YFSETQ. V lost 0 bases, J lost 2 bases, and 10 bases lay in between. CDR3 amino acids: CASSLGSGFTDTQYS. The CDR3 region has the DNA TGCGCCAGCAGCTTGGGATCGGGATTCACAGATACGCAGTATTCT.

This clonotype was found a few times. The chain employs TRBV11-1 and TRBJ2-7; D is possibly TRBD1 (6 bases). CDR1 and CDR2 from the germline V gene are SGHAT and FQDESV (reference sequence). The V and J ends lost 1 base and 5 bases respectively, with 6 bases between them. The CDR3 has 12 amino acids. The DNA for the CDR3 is TGTGCCAGCAGCTTAGGACAGGACGAGCAGTACTTC. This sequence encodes CASSLGQDEQYF. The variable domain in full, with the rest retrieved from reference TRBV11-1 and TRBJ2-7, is EAEVAQSPRYKITEKSQAVAFWCDPISGHATLYWYRQILGQGPELLVQFQDESVVDDSQLPKDRFSAERLKGVDSTLKIQPAELGDSAMYLCASSLGQDEQYFGPGTRLTVT.

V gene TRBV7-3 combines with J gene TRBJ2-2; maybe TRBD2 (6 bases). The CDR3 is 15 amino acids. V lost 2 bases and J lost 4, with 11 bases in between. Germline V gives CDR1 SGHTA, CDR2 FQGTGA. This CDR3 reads CASSLRPSATGELFF. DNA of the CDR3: TGTGCCAGCAGCTTACGGCCTAGCGCCACCGGGGAGCTGTTTTTT.

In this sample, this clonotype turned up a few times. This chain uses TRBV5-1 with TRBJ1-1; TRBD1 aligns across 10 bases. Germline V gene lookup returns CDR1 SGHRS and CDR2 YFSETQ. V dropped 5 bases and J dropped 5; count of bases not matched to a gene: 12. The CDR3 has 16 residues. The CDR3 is CASSYQGQGTGTEAFF. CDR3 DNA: TGCGCCAGCAGTTACCAGGGACAGGGGACAGGGACTGAAGCTTTCTTT. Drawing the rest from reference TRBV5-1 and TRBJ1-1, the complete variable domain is KAGVTQTPRYLIKTRGQQVTLSCSPISGHRSVSWYQQTPGQGLQFLFEYFSETQRNKGNFPGRFSGRQFSNSRSEMNVSTLELGDSALYLCASSYQGQGTGTEAFFGQGTRLTVV.

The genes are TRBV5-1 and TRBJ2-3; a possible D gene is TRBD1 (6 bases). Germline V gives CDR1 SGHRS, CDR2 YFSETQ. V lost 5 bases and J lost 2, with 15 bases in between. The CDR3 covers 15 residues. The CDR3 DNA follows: TGCGCCAGCAGAAATCAGGGGTCCCCCACAGATACGCAGTATTTT. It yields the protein CASRNQGSPTDTQYF.

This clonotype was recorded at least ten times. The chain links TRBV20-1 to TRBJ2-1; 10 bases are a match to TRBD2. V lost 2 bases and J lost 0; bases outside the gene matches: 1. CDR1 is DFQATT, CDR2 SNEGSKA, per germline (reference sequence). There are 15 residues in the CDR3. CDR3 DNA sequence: TGCAGTGCTAGACGACTAGCGGGCTCCTACAATGAGCAGTTCTTC. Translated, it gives CSARRLAGSYNEQFF.

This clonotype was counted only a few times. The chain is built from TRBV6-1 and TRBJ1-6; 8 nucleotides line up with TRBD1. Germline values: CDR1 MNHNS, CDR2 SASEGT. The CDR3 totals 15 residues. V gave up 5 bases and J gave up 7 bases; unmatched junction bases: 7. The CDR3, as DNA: TGTGCCAGCAGTCCTTGGGACAGGCGAAATTCACCCCTCCACTTT. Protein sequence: CASSPWDRRNSPLHF.

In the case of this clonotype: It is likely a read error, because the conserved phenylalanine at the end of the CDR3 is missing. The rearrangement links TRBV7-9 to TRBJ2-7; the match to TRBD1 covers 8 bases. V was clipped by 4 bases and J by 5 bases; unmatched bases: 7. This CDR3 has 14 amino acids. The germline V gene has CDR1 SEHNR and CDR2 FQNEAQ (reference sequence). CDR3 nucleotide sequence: TGTGCCAGCAGCTACGCAGGGGGCGTCGACGAGCAGTACCTC. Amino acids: CASSYAGGVDEQYL.

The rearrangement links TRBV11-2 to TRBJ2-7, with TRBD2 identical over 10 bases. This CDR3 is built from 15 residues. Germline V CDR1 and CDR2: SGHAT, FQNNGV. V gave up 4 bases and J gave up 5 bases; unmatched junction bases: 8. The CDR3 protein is CASSSPGTSDHEQYF. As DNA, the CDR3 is TGTGCCAGCAGCTCACCCGGGACTAGCGACCACGAGCAGTACTTC.

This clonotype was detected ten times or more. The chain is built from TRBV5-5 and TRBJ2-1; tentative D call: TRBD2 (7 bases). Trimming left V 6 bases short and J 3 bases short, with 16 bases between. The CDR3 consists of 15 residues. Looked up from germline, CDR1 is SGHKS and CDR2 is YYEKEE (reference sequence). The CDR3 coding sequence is TGTGCCAGCACCCAGGGGCTAGCGGACTACAATGAGCAGTTCTTC. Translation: CASTQGLADYNEQFF.

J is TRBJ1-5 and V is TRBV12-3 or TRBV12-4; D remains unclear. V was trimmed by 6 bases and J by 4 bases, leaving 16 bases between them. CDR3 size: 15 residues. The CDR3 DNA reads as TGTGCCAGCAGCTTTGCGGGCGCGACTAATCAGCCCCAGCATTTT. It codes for CASSFAGATNQPQHF.

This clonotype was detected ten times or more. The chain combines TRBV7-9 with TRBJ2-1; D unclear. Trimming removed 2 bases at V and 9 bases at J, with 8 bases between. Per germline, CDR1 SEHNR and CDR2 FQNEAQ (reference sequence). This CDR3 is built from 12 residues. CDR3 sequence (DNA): TGTGCCAGCAGCTTACTAGGCGGTGAGCAGTTCTTC. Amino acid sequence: CASSLLGGEQFF. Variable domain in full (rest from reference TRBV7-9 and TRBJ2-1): DTGVSQNPRHKITKRGQNVTFRCDPISEHNRLYWYRQTLGQGPEFLTYFQNEAQLEKSRLLSDRFSAERPKGSFSTLEIQRTEQGDSAMYLCASSLLGGEQFFGPGTRLTVL.

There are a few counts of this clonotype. CDR3 sequence reads: CAIRGAGGATDTQYF. The CDR3 DNA sequence: TGTGCCATAAGGGGGGCAGGGGGAGCCACAGATACGCAGTATTTT. The chain joins TRBV10-3 to TRBJ2-3, with D possibly being TRBD1 (7 bases). CDR1 is ENHRY, CDR2 SYGVKD, per germline. The CDR3 totals 15 residues. Trimming removed 9 bases from V and 2 bases from J, with 18 bases in between.